This TCR beta chain is from a study of Graves' ophthalmopathy and Graves' hyperthyroidism. Study-level points and caveats: With a specificity of roughly 72% and a sensitivity of just under 71%, the model predicted ophthalmopathy progression. Ophthalmopathy versus stable hyperthyroidism: 13-signature model gave around 90% sensitivity, approximately 80% specificity. Most thyroid clonotypes with frequency above 0.001 were detected in blood too.

V gave up 6 bases and J gave up 2 bases, with 15 bases separating them. This CDR3 has 15 amino acids. Germline V CDR1 and CDR2: ENHRY, SYGVKD. As for this clonotype: What it binds is unknown.

RNA transcripts yielded amplified TCR beta CDR3 regions. HTBI primers were employed in first-round RT-PCR, then a second-round multiplex PCR followed. TCRdb reprocessed the multiplex PCR reads via MiXCR and lists one record per CDR3 protein. The top ten clones hold approximately 4.8% of a sample with tens of thousands of distinct CDR3 sequences, less than 65% of them seen once. CAS ≥3, NOSPECS ≥4, moderate-to-severe activity and duration under 3 months marked donors with ophthalmopathy. The V gene is TRBV10-3, the J gene TRBJ2-3; TRBD1 is a possible D gene (6 bases). Sequences were obtained from peripheral blood. The clonotype comes from an adult woman with Graves' ophthalmopathy. The CDR3, as DNA: TGTGCCATCAGCATGAGACAGGAACTCACAGATACGCAGTATTTT. Amino acid sequence: CAISMRQELTDTQYF.